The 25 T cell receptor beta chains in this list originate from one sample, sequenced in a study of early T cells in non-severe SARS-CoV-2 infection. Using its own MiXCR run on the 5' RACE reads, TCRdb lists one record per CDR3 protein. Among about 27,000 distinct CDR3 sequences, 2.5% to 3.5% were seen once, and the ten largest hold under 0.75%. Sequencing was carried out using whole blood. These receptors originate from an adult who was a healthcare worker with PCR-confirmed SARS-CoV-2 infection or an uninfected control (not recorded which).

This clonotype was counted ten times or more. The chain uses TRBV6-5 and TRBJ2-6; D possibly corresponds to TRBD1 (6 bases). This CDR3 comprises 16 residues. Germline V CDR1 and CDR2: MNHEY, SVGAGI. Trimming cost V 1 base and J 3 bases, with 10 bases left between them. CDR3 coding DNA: TGTGCCAGCAGTTACTGGTCAGGGGATGGGGCCAACGTCCTGACTTTC. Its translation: CASSYWSGDGANVLTF.

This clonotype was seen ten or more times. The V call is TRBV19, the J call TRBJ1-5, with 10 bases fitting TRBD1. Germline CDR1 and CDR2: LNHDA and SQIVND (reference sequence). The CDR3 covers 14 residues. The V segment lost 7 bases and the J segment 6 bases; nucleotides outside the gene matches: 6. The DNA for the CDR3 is TGTGCCAGTATTGACAGGGGGCACGGTCAGCCCCAGCATTTT. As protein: CASIDRGHGQPQHF.

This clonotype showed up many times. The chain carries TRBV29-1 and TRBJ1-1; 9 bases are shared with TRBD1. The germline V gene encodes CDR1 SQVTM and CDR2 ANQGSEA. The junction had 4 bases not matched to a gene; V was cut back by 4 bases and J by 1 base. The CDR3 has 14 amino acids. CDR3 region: CSVVLGQGNTEAFF. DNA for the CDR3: TGCAGCGTTGTTCTGGGACAGGGGAACACTGAAGCTTTCTTT. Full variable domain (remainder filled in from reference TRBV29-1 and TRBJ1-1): SAVISQKPSRDICQRGTSLTIQCQVDSQVTMMFWYRQQPGQSLTLIATANQGSEATYESGFVIDKFPISRPNLTFSTLTVSNMSPEDSSIYLCSVVLGQGNTEAFFGQGTRLTVV.

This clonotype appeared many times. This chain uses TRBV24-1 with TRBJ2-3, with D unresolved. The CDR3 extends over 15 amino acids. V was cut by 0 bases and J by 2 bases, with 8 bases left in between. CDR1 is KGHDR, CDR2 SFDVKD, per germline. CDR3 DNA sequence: TGTGCCACCAGTGATTTGAAGCCCCTCACAGATACGCAGTATTTT. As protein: CATSDLKPLTDTQYF.

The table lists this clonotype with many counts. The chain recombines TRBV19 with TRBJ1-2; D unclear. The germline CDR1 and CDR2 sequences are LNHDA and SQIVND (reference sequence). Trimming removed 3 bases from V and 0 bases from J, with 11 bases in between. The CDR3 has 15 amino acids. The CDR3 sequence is CASSMPALANYGYTF. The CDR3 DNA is TGTGCCAGTAGTATGCCAGCGCTAGCTAACTATGGCTACACCTTC.

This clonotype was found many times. Written as DNA, the CDR3 is TGTGCTAGTGGCGTTGCTAAGGGTGGCGTCGAACACACTGAAGCTTTCTTT. Translated: CASGVAKGGVEHTEAFF. V and J are TRBV12-5 and TRBJ1-1; no firm D call. This CDR3 comprises 17 residues. V lost 6 bases, J lost 3 bases, and 23 bases lay in between. The germline gives CDR1 LGHNT, CDR2 FRNRAP.

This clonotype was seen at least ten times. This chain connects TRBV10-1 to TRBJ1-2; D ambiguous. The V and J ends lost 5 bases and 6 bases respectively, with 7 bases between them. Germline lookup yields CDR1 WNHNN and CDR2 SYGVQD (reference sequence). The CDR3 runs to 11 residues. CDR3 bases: TGCGCCAGCAGTATTGGCAATGGCTACACCTTC. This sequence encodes CASSIGNGYTF.

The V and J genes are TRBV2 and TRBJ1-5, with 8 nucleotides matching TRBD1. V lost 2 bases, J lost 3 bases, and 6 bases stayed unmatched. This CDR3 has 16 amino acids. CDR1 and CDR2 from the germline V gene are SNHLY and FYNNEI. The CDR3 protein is CASSEPDRVYNQPQHF. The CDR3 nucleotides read TGTGCCAGCAGTGAACCGGACAGGGTATACAATCAGCCCCAGCATTTT.

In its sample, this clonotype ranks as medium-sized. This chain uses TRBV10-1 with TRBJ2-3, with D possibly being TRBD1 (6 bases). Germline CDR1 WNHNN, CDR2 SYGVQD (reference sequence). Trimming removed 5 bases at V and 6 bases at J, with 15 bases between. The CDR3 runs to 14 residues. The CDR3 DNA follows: TGCGCCAGCAGTAGCGAAAACAGGGACGATACGCAGTATTTT. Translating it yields CASSSENRDDTQYF.

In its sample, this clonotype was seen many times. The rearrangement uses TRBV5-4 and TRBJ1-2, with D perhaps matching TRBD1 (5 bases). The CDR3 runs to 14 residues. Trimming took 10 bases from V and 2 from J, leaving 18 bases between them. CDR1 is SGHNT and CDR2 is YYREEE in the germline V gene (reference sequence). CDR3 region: CALGGEGINYGYTF. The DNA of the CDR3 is TGTGCCCTTGGGGGGGAAGGAATAAACTATGGCTACACCTTC.

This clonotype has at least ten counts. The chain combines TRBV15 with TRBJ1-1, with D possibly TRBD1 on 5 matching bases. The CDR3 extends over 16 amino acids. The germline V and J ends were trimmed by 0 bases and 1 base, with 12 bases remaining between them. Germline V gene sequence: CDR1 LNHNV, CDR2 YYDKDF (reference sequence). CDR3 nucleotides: TGTGCCACCAGCAGAGATCCTGGACAAACGAACACTGAAGCTTTCTTT. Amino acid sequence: CATSRDPGQTNTEAFF.

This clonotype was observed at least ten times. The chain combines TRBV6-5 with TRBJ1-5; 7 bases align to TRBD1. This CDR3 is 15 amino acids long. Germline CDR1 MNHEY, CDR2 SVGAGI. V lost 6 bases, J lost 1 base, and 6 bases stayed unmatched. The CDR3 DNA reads TGTGCCAGCAGACAGGGGATTTCGAGCAATCAGCCCCAGCATTTT. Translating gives CASRQGISSNQPQHF.

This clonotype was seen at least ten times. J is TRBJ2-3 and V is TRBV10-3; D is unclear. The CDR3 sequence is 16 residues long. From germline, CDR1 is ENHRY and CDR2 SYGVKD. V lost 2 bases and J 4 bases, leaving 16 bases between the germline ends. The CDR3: CAISERRKTRADTQYF. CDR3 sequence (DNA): TGTGCCATCAGTGAGCGCCGGAAGACACGAGCAGATACGCAGTATTTT.

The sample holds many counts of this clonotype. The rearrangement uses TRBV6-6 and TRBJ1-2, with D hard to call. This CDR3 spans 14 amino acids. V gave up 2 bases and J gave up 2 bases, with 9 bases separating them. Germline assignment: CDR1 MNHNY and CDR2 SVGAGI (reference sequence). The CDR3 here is CASSYVPVNYGYTF. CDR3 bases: TGTGCCAGCAGTTACGTTCCTGTCAACTATGGCTACACCTTC.

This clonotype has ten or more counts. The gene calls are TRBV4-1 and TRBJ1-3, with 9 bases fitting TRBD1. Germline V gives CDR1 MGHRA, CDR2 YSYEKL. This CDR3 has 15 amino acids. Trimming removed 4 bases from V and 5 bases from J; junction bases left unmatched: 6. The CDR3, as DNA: TGCGCCAGCAGCCCCCAGGGACAGGGAAGAAACACCATATATTTT. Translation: CASSPQGQGRNTIYF.

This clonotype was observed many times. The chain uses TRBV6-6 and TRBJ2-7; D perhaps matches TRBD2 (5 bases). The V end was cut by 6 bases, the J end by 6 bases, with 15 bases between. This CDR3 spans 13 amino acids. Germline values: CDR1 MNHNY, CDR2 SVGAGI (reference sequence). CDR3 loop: CASSDPGVSEQYV. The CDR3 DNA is TGTGCCAGCAGCGACCCCGGGGTAAGCGAGCAGTACGTC.

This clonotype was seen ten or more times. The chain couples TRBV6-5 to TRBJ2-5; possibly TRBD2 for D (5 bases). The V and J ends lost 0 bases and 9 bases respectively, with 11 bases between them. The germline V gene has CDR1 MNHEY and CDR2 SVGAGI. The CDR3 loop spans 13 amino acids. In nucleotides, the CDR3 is TGTGCCAGCAGTTACTCGATATCCGGGGCCCAGTACTTC. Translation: CASSYSISGAQYF.

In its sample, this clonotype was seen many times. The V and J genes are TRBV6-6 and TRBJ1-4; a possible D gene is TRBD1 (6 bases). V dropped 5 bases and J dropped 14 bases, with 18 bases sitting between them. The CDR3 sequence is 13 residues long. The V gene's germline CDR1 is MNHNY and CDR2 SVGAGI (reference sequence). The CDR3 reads CASSQSQGRRLFF. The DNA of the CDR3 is TGTGCCAGCAGTCAATCACAGGGCCGCAGGCTGTTTTTT.

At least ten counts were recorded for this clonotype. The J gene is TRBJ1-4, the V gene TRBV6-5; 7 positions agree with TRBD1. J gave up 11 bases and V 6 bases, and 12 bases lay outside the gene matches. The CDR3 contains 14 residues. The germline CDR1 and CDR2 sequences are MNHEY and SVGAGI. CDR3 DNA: TGTGCCAGCAGCGAGGACAGGACCTTGGGGAAACTGTTTTTT. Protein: CASSEDRTLGKLFF.

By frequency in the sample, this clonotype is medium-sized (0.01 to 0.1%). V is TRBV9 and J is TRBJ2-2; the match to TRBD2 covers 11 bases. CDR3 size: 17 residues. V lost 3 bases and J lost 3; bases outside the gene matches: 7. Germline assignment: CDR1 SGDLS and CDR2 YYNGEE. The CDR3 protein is CASSAFTSGGDTGELFF. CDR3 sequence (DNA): TGTGCCAGCAGCGCCTTCACTAGCGGGGGTGACACCGGGGAGCTGTTTTTT.

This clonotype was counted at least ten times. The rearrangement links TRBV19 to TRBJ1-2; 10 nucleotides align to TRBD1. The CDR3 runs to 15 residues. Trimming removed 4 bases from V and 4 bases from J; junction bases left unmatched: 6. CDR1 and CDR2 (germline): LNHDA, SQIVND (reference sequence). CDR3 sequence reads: CASSTVTGGGYGYTF. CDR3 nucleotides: TGTGCCAGTAGTACAGTGACAGGGGGCGGCTATGGCTACACCTTC.

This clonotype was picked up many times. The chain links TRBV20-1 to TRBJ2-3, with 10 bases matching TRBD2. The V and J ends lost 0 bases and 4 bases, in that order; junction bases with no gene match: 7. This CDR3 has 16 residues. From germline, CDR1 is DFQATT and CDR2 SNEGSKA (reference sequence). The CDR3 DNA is TGCAGTGCTAGAGACCAGCGGGGGGGCCTGGCAGATACGCAGTATTTT. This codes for CSARDQRGGLADTQYF.

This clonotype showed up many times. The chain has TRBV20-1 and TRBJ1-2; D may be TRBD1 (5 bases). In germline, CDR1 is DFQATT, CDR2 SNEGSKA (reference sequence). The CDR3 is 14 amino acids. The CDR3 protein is CRAGTAIMDYGYTF. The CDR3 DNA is TGCAGGGCCGGGACGGCTATTATGGACTATGGCTACACCTTC.

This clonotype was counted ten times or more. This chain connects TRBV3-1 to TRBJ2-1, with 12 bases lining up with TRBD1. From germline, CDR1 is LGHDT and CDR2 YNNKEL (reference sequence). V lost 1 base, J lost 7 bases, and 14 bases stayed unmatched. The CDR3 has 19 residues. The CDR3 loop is CASSQAGTGGFFTRNEQFF. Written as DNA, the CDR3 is TGTGCCAGCAGCCAAGCCGGGACAGGGGGCTTCTTTACCAGGAATGAGCAGTTCTTC.

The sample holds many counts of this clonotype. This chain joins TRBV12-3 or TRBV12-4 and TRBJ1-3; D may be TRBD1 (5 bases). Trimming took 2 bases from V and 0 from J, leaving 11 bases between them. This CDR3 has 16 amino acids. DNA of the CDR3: TGTGCCAGCAGTTTATTGAGGGGAGGCTCTGGAAACACCATATATTTT. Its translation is CASSLLRGGSGNTIYF.